The source of this TCR beta chain is a study of CD8+CD57+ T cells in acquired aplastic anemia. Study-wide context: The average for DNA from sorted CD4+ and CD8+ cells was 3.2 ug. Overall study findings and caveats: The study identified under 30 CD8+ CDR3 sequences shared by patients and controls.

In regard to this clonotype: Its antigen is not known.

TCR beta VDJ and CDR3 were profiled, and genomic DNA was the template. TCRdb recomputed calls from the reads with MiXCR, one row per CDR3 protein. The sample holds about 190,000 distinct CDR3 sequences, 48% seen once. The authors sequenced patients whose flow cytometry had shown CD8+CD57+ cell expansion. Acquired aplastic anemia of severe grade affected all patients. CDR3 length: 13 amino acids. Trimming removed 6 bases at V and 6 bases at J, with 11 bases between. The germline CDR1 and CDR2 sequences are KGHDR and SFDVKD. The source material was sorted CD4+, CD8+, or CD8+CD57+ T cells (not recorded which) from PBMCs. This sequence originates from a human donor with aplastic anemia. The chain uses TRBV24-1 and TRBJ2-1, with D tentatively TRBD1 or TRBD2 (5 bases each). The CDR3 sequence: CATSSGPINEQFF. In DNA form, the CDR3 reads TGTGCCACCAGTTCGGGACCGATCAATGAGCAGTTCTTC.